These 12 T cell receptor beta chains share one sample of origin, sequenced in a study of T cells expressing NK-cell markers. TCRdb reprocessed the 5' RACE reads, with one entry per CDR3 protein and no DNA. This repertoire includes some 340,000 distinct CDR3 sequences. The specimen sequenced was blood T cells: a sorted CD56 or NKG2C T cell subset, CD4+ or CD8+ T cells, or bulk PBMC T cells (not recorded which). The source is a man aged 18-70 years in good health.

The CDR3 here is CASSVQPDTQYF. This chain uses TRBV14 with TRBJ2-3. The germline CDR1 and CDR2 sequences are SGHDN and FVKESK. The CDR3 runs 12 residues.

The chain has TRBV11-2 and TRBJ2-7; TCRdb proposes TRBD1, but this gene call is untestable without DNA. Per the germline V gene, CDR1 is SGHAT and CDR2 is FQNNGV. The CDR3 runs 15 residues. CDR3 sequence reads: CASSSSTGTLYEQYF.

The chain uses TRBV28 and TRBJ1-5; TCRdb returns TRBD1, unconfirmable since there is no DNA. CDR1 is MDHEN and CDR2 is SYDVKM in the germline V gene. This CDR3 comprises 15 residues. The CDR3 region is CASSLGGRTNQPQHF.

This rearrangement joins TRBV27 to TRBJ2-3; TCRdb designates TRBD2, a call that cannot be tested without DNA. Germline loops: CDR1 MNHEY, CDR2 SMNVEV (reference sequence). The CDR3 has 15 amino acids. The CDR3 sequence is CASSPNPHSADTQYF.

The J gene is TRBJ2-7, the V gene TRBV5-1; TCRdb lists TRBD1, though no DNA is available to test this call. The CDR3 is 15 residues long. The germline V gene has CDR1 SGHRS and CDR2 YFSETQ. The CDR3: CASSLDGGSFLEQYF.

The chain has TRBV11-2 and TRBJ2-5; no DNA is available, so the TRBD1 call from TCRdb remains unchecked. CDR3 length: 15 amino acids. Germline V gene data show CDR1 as SGHAT and CDR2 as FQNNGV. The CDR3 loop is CASSPGTAAQETQYF.

The chain combines TRBV12-3 or TRBV12-4 with TRBJ1-1. This CDR3 comprises 16 residues. CDR3 sequence reads: CASSSAEESMNTEAFF.

CDR3 residues: CASSFSPGEETQYF. This sequence joins TRBV11-3 and TRBJ2-5; TCRdb designates TRBD2, a call that cannot be tested without DNA. The CDR3 loop spans 14 amino acids. Germline CDR1 is SGHNT and CDR2 is YENEEA.

This chain joins TRBV5-1 and TRBJ2-5; checking the TCRdb D call of TRBD1 is not possible without DNA. CDR3 length: 14 residues. Germline loops: CDR1 SGHRS, CDR2 YFSETQ. This CDR3 reads CASSSNREVETQYF.

This chain uses TRBV27 with TRBJ1-1; TCRdb's D gene call, TRBD1, goes unchecked for lack of DNA. Germline loops: CDR1 MNHEY, CDR2 SMNVEV (reference sequence). This CDR3 contains 15 residues. The CDR3 protein is CASSLRRAGNTEAFF.

The V call is TRBV10-3, the J call TRBJ1-1. The germline V gene encodes CDR1 ENHRY and CDR2 SYGVKD. The length of the CDR3 is 13 residues. The CDR3 region is CAIKGHTNTEAFF.

This sequence joins TRBV20-1 and TRBJ2-3; TCRdb returns TRBD2, unconfirmable since there is no DNA. The germline CDR1 and CDR2 sequences are DFQATT and SNEGSKA (reference sequence). The CDR3 is made up of 18 amino acids. The CDR3 protein is CSARHGLAPRLGTDTQYF.